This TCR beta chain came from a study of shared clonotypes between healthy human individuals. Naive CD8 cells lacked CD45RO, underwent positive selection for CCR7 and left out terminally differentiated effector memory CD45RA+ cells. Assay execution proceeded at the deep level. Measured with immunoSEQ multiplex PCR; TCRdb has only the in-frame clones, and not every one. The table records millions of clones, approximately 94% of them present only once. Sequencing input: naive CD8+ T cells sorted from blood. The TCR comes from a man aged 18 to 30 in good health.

This CDR3 is CAGTSGNEQFF. CDR3 DNA sequence: TGTGCCGGGACTAGCGGGAATGAGCAGTTCTTC. V is TRBV2 and J is TRBJ2-1; 12 bases are shared with TRBD2. V was pared by 11 bases and J by 7 bases, with 0 bases of the junction left unmatched. The CDR3 extends over 11 amino acids. Per the germline V gene, CDR1 is SNHLY and CDR2 is FYNNEI.